This TCR beta chain was identified during a study of cytomegalovirus exposure and HLA in healthy donors. The study's findings and limits: Within an earlier analysis, most TCR beta V segments proved productive either about 87% or about 30% of the time. It emerged from a later analysis that several of the most significant clusters appeared to be linked to common viral pathogens.

For this clone: Its antigen is not identified.

In the PCR, 60 Vbeta and 13 Jbeta primers were used. The protocol was immunoSEQ multiplex PCR, while the TCRdb copy is restricted to in-frame clones and leaves out a portion. This sample's table reports tens of thousands of clones. Trimming took off 10 bases at V and 8 bases at J, with 14 bases between the two ends. The CDR3 covers 12 residues. The germline V gene encodes CDR1 MDHEN and CDR2 SYDVKM. Specimen: PBMCs. The sequence was collected from a male donor in good health and CMV-seronegative. This rearrangement joins TRBV28 to TRBJ2-2, with D unclear. CDR3 loop: CATRLPLGELFF. CDR3 DNA sequence: TGTGCCACCAGGTTGCCGCTAGGGGAGCTGTTTTTT.